The 30 T cell receptor beta chains below all came from one sample that was sequenced in a study of monozygotic twins with inflammatory bowel disease. TCRdb reprocessed the 5' RACE reads, keeping one entry per CDR3 protein, no DNA. Reported are more than 300,000 distinct CDR3 sequences; the ten largest clones contain just over 2.5%. The specimen was blood. These receptor sequences come from a human donor with ulcerative colitis or Crohn's disease, or a healthy co-twin of an affected twin (not recorded which).

This chain uses TRBV7-9 with TRBJ2-7; TCRdb picks TRBD1, but there is no DNA to check that call. The CDR3 has 14 residues. From germline, CDR1 is SEHNR and CDR2 FQNEAQ (reference sequence). This chain's CDR3 is CASSKGRSSYEQYF.

This chain links TRBV7-3 with TRBJ2-2; TCRdb designates TRBD1, a call that cannot be tested without DNA. This CDR3 contains 13 residues. Germline CDR1 reads SGHTA; CDR2 reads FQGTGA. CDR3 residues: CASSRDSPGELFF. The full variable domain, with the rest looked up from reference TRBV7-3 and TRBJ2-2, is GAGVSQTPSNKVTEKGKYVELRCDPISGHTALYWYRQSLGQGPEFLIYFQGTGAADDSGLPNDRFFAVRPEGSVSTLKIQRTERGDSAVYLCASSRDSPGELFFGEGSRLTVL.

The V gene is TRBV7-2, the J gene TRBJ1-5. The CDR3 length is 15 residues. Per the germline V gene, CDR1 is SGHTA and CDR2 is FQGNSA. The CDR3 sequence: CASSLAWGGYQPQHF.

V and J are TRBV19 and TRBJ1-1; TCRdb selects TRBD1, and the lack of DNA leaves this call unchecked. This CDR3 has 14 amino acids. Germline CDR1 and CDR2: LNHDA and SQIVND (reference sequence). The chain's CDR3 is CASSIFKGGAEAFF.

CDR3 region: CASSLSGLGSQETQYF. V and J are TRBV12-3 or TRBV12-4 and TRBJ2-5. The CDR3 consists of 16 residues.

V gene TRBV2 combines with J gene TRBJ1-1. The germline V gene has CDR1 SNHLY and CDR2 FYNNEI. The CDR3 extends over 11 amino acids. The CDR3 spells CASTGSTEAFF. The complete variable domain, with remaining parts taken from reference TRBV2 and TRBJ1-1, reads EPEVTQTPSHQVTQMGQEVILRCVPISNHLYFYWYRQILGQKVEFLVSFYNNEISEKSEIFDDQFSVERPDGSNFTLKIRSTKLEDSAMYFCASTGSTEAFFGQGTRLTVV.

This chain links TRBV29-1 with TRBJ1-5. The CDR3 loop spans 12 amino acids. The germline CDR1 and CDR2 sequences are SQVTM and ANQGSEA. The CDR3 loop reads CSAVGAGQPQHF.

This chain links TRBV12-3 or TRBV12-4 with TRBJ1-2; TCRdb reports TRBD1, a call that lacks DNA to check it against. CDR3 length equals 11 residues. Here the CDR3 reads CASSPATGYTF.

The chain links TRBV18 to TRBJ1-3. The CDR3 runs to 16 residues. Per the germline V gene, CDR1 is KGHSH and CDR2 is LQKENI. The CDR3 is CASSPSPAPSGNTIYF.

The V gene is TRBV5-5, the J gene TRBJ2-7; TCRdb reports TRBD1, a call that lacks DNA to check it against. Germline-derived CDR1 and CDR2 are SGHKS and YYEKEE (reference sequence). The CDR3 spans 16 residues. The CDR3 spells CASSLAGTGASYEQYF.

J is TRBJ2-5 and V is TRBV5-1; absent DNA, TCRdb's TRBD1 call cannot be checked. Germline CDR1 and CDR2: SGHRS and YFSETQ. The CDR3 length is 16 residues. The CDR3 loop is CASSPAGGLQQETQYF.

The CDR3 sequence: CSVETGTEAFF. The genes are TRBV29-1 and TRBJ1-1. The length of the CDR3 is 11 residues. Germline V lookup: CDR1 SQVTM, CDR2 ANQGSEA.

The CDR3 here is CASSLMGLETQYF. The V call is TRBV7-9, the J call TRBJ2-5. The CDR3 length is 13 residues. Germline CDR1 reads SEHNR; CDR2 reads FQNEAQ (reference sequence).

V and J are TRBV24-1 and TRBJ2-1; the D call from TCRdb, TRBD2, cannot be confirmed without DNA. CDR3 size: 20 residues. CDR1 KGHDR and CDR2 SFDVKD come from the germline V gene. The CDR3 here is CATSDRPGLAGGSSYNEQFF.

This chain joins TRBV7-9 and TRBJ2-3; TCRdb outputs TRBD1, but without DNA this stays unchecked. The germline V gene has CDR1 SEHNR and CDR2 FQNEAQ (reference sequence). The CDR3 length is 14 residues. This chain's CDR3 is CASSPLRFTDTQYF.

The chain has TRBV27 and TRBJ2-1; with no DNA, the TCRdb D assignment of TRBD1 cannot be verified. The CDR3 contains 15 residues. Germline assignment: CDR1 MNHEY and CDR2 SMNVEV (reference sequence). The CDR3 region is CASSLLGQTYNEQFF.

This chain links TRBV6-2 or TRBV6-3 with TRBJ2-1; TCRdb gives TRBD2 as the D gene, but with no DNA this cannot be confirmed. CDR1 is MNHEY and CDR2 is SVGEGT in the germline V gene. This CDR3 spans 11 amino acids. This CDR3 is CASSWRSEQFF.

The CDR3 loop reads CASTGGSYSNQPQHF. This chain uses TRBV6-5 with TRBJ1-5; TCRdb's assignment of TRBD1 cannot be checked, as there is no DNA. This CDR3 comprises 15 residues. In germline, CDR1 is MNHEY, CDR2 SVGAGI.

The V and J genes are TRBV5-1 and TRBJ2-6; the TCRdb D gene call, TRBD2, has no DNA to confirm it. Germline V lookup: CDR1 SGHRS, CDR2 YFSETQ. The CDR3 contains 17 residues. CDR3: CASSRLGETIGANVLTF.

The chain joins TRBV4-2 to TRBJ1-2; the D call of TRBD1 rests on TCRdb alone, since no DNA is present to check it. The CDR3 length is 15 residues. Germline CDR1 LGHNA, CDR2 YNFKEQ. The CDR3 sequence is CASSQGTGGIYGYTF.

The rearrangement links TRBV11-2 to TRBJ2-7; TCRdb's D gene call, TRBD1, goes unchecked for lack of DNA. Germline CDR1 SGHAT, CDR2 FQNNGV. CDR3 size: 13 residues. CDR3 loop: CASSSKGIYEQYF.

The CDR3 sequence: CSVARAALVTQYF. This chain uses TRBV29-1 with TRBJ2-3; TCRdb proposes TRBD2, but this gene call is untestable without DNA. The germline V gene encodes CDR1 SQVTM and CDR2 ANQGSEA. This CDR3 has 13 amino acids.

The rearrangement joins TRBV7-9 to TRBJ2-3; the D call of TRBD1 rests on TCRdb alone, since no DNA is present to check it. The CDR3 loop spans 17 amino acids. Germline CDR1 is SEHNR and CDR2 is FQNEAQ (reference sequence). This CDR3 is CASSPRAGQGFPDTQYF.

The rearrangement joins TRBV6-1 to TRBJ1-2; checking the TCRdb D call of TRBD1 is not possible without DNA. Germline values: CDR1 MNHNS, CDR2 SASEGT. This CDR3 has 15 amino acids. CDR3 sequence reads: CASSLIGDILYGYTF.

This chain connects TRBV4-3 to TRBJ1-5. This CDR3 has 15 residues. Per the germline V gene, CDR1 is LGHNA and CDR2 is YSLEER. CDR3 region: CASSQNWQSNQPQHF.

The J gene is TRBJ2-3, the V gene TRBV4-3; TCRdb gives TRBD1 as the D gene, but with no DNA this cannot be confirmed. CDR3 length: 17 residues. Germline V lookup: CDR1 LGHNA, CDR2 YSLEER. The CDR3 spells CASSQDGPGGRTDTQYF.

The CDR3 sequence: CARRQALRQGTNYEQYF. The chain links TRBV5-1 to TRBJ2-7; as DNA is missing, the TRBD1 call by TCRdb cannot be tested. There are 17 residues in the CDR3. Germline CDR1 is SGHRS and CDR2 is YFSETQ.

V gene TRBV19 combines with J gene TRBJ2-1; TCRdb indicates TRBD1, and absent DNA this call remains unverified. Germline CDR1 reads LNHDA; CDR2 reads SQIVND (reference sequence). This CDR3 has 15 residues. CDR3: CASSIGSGIRYEQFF.

The chain recombines TRBV11-3 with TRBJ2-2; with no DNA, the TCRdb D assignment of TRBD1 cannot be verified. Germline loops: CDR1 SGHNT, CDR2 YENEEA. The CDR3 has 16 residues. The CDR3 here is CASSKGQGTNTGELFF.

This chain uses TRBV11-3 with TRBJ2-2; checking the TCRdb D call of TRBD2 is not possible without DNA. This CDR3 contains 13 residues. CDR1 is SGHNT and CDR2 is YENEEA in the germline V gene. The CDR3 spells CASREGSTGELFF.